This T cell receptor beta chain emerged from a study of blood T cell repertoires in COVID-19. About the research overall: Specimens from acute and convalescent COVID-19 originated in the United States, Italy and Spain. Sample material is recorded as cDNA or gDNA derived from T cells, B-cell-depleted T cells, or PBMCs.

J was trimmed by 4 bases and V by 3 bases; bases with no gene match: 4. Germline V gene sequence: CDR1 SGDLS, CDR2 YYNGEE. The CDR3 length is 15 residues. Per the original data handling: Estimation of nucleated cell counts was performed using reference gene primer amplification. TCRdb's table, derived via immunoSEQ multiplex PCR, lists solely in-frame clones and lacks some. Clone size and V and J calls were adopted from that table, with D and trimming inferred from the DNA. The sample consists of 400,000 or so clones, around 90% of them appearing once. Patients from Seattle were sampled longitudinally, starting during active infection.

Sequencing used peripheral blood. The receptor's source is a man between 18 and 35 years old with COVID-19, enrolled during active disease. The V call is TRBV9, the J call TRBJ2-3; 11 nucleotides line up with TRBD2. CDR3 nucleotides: TGTGCCAGCAGCGAGTGGGGACTAGCGGCAGATACGCAGTATTTT. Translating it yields CASSEWGLAADTQYF.